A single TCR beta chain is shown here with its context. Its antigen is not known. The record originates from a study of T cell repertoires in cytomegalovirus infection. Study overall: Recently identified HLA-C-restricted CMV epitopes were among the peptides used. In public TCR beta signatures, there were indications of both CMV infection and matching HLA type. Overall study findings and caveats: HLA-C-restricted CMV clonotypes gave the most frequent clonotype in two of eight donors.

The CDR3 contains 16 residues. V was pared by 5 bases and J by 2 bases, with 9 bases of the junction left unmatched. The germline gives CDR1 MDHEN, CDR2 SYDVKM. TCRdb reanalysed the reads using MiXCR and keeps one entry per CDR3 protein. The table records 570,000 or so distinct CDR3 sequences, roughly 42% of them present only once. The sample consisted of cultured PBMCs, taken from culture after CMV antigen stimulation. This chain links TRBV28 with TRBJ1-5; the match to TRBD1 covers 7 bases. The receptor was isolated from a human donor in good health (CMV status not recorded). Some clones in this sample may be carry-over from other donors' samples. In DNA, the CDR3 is TGTGCCAGCAGTACACAGGGGTTTCAGGGCAATCAGCCCCAGCATTTT. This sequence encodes CASSTQGFQGNQPQHF.